Sequencing of this T cell receptor beta chain was carried out in a study of blood T cell repertoires in COVID-19. Libraries were prepared by immunoSEQ multiplex PCR; TCRdb keeps only in-frame clonotypes and omits some of them. The sample consists of approximately 120,000 clones, more than 80% of them appearing once. This TCR was recovered from a human donor in a cohort sampled during active COVID-19. The sample comprised peripheral blood.

The CDR3 reads CASSGGREAFF. The DNA for the CDR3 is TGTGCCAGCAGTGGGGGGAGGGAAGCTTTCTTT. V and J are TRBV2 and TRBJ1-1, with a tentative D call TRBD1 (5 bases). The V gene's germline CDR1 is SNHLY and CDR2 FYNNEI. The V and J ends lost 4 bases and 8 bases respectively, with 8 bases between them. The CDR3 runs 11 residues.